This T cell receptor (beta chain) was identified during a study of cytomegalovirus exposure and HLA in healthy donors. Findings and limits, study-wide: Several V segments, TRBV6-2 and TRBV6-3 among them, could not be told apart and were dropped. Presence/absence comparisons presumed near-even sequencing depth among donors.

CDR1 and CDR2 from the germline V gene are LGHNA and YNFKEQ. Trimming cost V 0 bases and J 2 bases, with 17 bases left between them. This CDR3 comprises 17 residues. About this clone itself: Its antigen remains unknown.

Researchers ran the PCR with 60 Vbeta and 13 Jbeta primers. Assay used: immunoSEQ multiplex PCR; TCRdb lists only in-frame clones, some missing. The sample contains approximately 110,000 clones, about 15% of which appear only once. This receptor was identified in a female donor in good health and CMV-seronegative. The sample taken for sequencing was PBMCs. This chain links TRBV4-2 with TRBJ2-7; possible D gene TRBD2, 6 bases. CDR3 loop: CASSQDTQGLNTYEQYF. In DNA form, the CDR3 reads TGTGCCAGCAGCCAAGATACCCAGGGACTGAACACCTACGAGCAGTACTTC.